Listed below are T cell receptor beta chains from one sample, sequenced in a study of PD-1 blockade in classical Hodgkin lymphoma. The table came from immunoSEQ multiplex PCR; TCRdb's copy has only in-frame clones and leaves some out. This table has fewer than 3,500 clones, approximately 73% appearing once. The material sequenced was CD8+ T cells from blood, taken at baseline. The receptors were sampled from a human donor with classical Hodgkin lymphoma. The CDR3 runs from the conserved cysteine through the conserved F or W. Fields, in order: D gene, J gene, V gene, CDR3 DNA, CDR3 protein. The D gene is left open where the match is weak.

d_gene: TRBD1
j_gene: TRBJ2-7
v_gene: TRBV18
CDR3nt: TGTGCCAGCTCAGCCAAGTCAAAGCCGGGACAGGGTTTACCCTACGAGCAGTACTTC
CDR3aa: CASSAKSKPGQGLPYEQYF